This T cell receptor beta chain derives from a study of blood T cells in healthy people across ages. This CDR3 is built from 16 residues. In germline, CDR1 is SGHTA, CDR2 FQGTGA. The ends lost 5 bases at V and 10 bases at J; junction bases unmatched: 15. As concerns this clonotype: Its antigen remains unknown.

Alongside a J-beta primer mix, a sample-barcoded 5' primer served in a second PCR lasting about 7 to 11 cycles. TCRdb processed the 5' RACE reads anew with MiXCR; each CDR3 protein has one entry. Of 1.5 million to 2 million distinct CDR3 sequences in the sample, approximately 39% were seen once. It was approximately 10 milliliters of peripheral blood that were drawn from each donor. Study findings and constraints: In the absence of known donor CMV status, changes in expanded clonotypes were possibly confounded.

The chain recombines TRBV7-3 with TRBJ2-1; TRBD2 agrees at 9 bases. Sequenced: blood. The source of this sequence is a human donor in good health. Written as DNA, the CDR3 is TGTGCCAGCAGCCCTCCGAGTCTAGCGGGGCGCGGCGAGCAGTTCTTC. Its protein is CASSPPSLAGRGEQFF.